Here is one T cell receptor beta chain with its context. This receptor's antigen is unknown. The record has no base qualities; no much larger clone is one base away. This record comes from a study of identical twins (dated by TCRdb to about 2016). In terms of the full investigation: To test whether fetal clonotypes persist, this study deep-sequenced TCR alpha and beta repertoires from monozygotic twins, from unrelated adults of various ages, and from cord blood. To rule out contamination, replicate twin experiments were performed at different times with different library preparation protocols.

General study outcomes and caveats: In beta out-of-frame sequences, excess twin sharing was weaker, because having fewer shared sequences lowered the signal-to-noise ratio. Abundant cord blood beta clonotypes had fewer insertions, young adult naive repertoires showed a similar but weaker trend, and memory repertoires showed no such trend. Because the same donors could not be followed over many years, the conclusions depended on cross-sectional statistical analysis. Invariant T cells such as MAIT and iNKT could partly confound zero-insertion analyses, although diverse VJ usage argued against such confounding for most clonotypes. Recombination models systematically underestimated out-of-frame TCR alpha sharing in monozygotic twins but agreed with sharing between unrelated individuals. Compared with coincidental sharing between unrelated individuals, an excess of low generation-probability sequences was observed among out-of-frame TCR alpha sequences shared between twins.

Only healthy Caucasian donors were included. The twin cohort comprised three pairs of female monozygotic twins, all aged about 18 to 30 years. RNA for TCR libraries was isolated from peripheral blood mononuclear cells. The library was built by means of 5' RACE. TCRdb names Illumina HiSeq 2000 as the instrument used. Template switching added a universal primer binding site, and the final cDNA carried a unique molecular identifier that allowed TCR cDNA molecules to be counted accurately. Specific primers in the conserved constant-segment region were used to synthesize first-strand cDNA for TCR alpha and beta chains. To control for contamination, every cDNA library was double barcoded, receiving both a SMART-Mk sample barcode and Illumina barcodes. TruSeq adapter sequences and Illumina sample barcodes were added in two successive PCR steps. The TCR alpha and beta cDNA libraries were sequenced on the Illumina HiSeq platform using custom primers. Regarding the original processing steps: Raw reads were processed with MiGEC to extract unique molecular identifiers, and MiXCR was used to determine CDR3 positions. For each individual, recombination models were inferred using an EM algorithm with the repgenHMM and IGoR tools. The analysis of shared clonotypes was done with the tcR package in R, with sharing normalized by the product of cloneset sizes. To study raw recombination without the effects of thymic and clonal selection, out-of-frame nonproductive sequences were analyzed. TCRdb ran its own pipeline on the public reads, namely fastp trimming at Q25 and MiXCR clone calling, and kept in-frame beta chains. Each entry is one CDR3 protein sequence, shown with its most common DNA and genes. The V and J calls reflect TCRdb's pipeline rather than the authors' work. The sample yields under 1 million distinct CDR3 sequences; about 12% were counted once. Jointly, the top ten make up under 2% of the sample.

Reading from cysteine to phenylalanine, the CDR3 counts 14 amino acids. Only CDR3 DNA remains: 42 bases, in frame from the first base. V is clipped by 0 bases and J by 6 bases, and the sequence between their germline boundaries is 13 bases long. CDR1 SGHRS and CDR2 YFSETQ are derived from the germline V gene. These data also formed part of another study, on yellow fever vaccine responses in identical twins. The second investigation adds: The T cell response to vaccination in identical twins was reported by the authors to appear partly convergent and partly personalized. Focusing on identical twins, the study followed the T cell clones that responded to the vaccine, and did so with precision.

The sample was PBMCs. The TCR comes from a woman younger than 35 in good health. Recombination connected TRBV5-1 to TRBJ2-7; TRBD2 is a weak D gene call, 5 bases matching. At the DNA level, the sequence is TGCGCCAGCAGCTTGGAGGGAGTGGGCAGCGAGCAGTACTTC. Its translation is CASSLEGVGSEQYF.